Below are 17 T cell receptor beta chains sequenced from a single sample in a study of T cell changes during pregnancy in multiple sclerosis. The method was immunoSEQ multiplex PCR; TCRdb's version includes in-frame clones alone and lacks a portion of them. The sample contains fewer than 20,000 clones, 85% to 90% of which appear only once. The sequencing here drew on CD8+ T cells from peripheral blood mononuclear cells, taken after pregnancy. The receptor set was obtained from a female donor with multiple sclerosis, enrolled in a pregnancy study.

The chain has TRBV30 and TRBJ1-1; no definite D call. Trimming removed 0 bases from V and 4 bases from J, with 6 bases in between. Germline CDR1 and CDR2: GTSNPN and SVGIG (reference sequence). CDR3 size: 12 residues. The CDR3, as DNA: TGTGCCTGGAGTGTTAGTAGCACTGAAGCTTTCTTT. Translating gives CAWSVSSTEAFF.

This clone showed up just once. The V gene is TRBV27, the J gene TRBJ2-1; 7 bases are a match to TRBD2. V gave up 5 bases and J gave up 13 bases; unmatched junction bases: 14. The germline V gene has CDR1 MNHEY and CDR2 SMNVEV (reference sequence). The CDR3 has 14 residues. The CDR3 loop is CASSNLGGSAKQFF. The CDR3 bases are TGTGCCAGCAGTAACTTGGGCGGGAGTGCAAAACAGTTCTTC.

The J gene is TRBJ1-1, the V gene TRBV4-3; 8 bases align to TRBD1. After removal of 7 bases from V and 7 bases from J, the junction contained 5 bases not matched to a gene. Per germline, CDR1 LGHNA and CDR2 YSLEER. This CDR3 contains 12 residues. CDR3 amino acids: CASKDRAGEAFF. CDR3 bases: TGCGCCAGCAAGGACAGGGCTGGTGAAGCTTTCTTT.

The sample holds a few counts of this clone. This rearrangement joins TRBV7-9 to TRBJ2-3, with 12 bases identical to TRBD2. Germline lookup yields CDR1 SEHNR and CDR2 FQNEAQ (reference sequence). This CDR3 is 15 amino acids long. The V segment lost 8 bases and the J segment 4 bases; nucleotides outside the gene matches: 7. The CDR3 protein is CASLFLAGGSDTQYF. As DNA, the CDR3 is TGTGCCAGCCTCTTTCTAGCGGGAGGGTCAGATACGCAGTATTTT.

J is TRBJ1-6 and V is TRBV11-3, with 8 bases lining up with TRBD1. The CDR3 has 15 amino acids. Trimming cost V 5 bases and J 8 bases; bases outside gene matches: 8. CDR1 is SGHNT and CDR2 is YENEEA in the germline V gene. The CDR3 spells CASSRSDRVHSPLHF. CDR3 in DNA: TGTGCCAGCAGCCGATCGGACAGGGTACATTCACCCCTCCACTTT.

The V call is TRBV28, the J call TRBJ1-1; TRBD1 agrees at 8 bases. This CDR3 has 16 residues. Per the germline V gene, CDR1 is MDHEN and CDR2 is SYDVKM. Trimming took 1 base from V and 3 from J; bases not matched to a gene: 7. The CDR3 DNA is TGTGCCAGCAGTTTATATCCCCTGGGACAGGACACTGAAGCTTTCTTT. It yields the protein CASSLYPLGQDTEAFF.

The rearrangement uses TRBV4-3 and TRBJ2-7, with 8 bases matching TRBD1. CDR1 is LGHNA and CDR2 is YSLEER in the germline V gene. Losses at the gene ends were 0 bases for V and 3 bases for J; bases not matched to a gene: 4. This CDR3 has 15 amino acids. Here the CDR3 DNA reads TGCGCCAGCAGCCAAGAGCCCGGACAGGGCTACGAGCAGTACTTC. This translates into CASSQEPGQGYEQYF.

The chain recombines TRBV19 with TRBJ2-7; 9 bases match TRBD2. Trimming removed 3 bases from V and 7 bases from J; junction bases left unmatched: 7. Germline V gives CDR1 LNHDA, CDR2 SQIVND (reference sequence). The CDR3 is 14 amino acids. The CDR3 DNA reads TGTGCCAGTAGTATTCTAGCGGGAACGGGGGAGCAGTACTTC. Its translation is CASSILAGTGEQYF.

The V call is TRBV27, the J call TRBJ2-2, with D perhaps matching TRBD1 (6 bases). The CDR3 runs 12 residues. The V end lost 6 bases, the J end lost 6 bases, and 8 bases lay between the germline ends. CDR1 is MNHEY, CDR2 SMNVEV, per germline (reference sequence). The CDR3 loop reads CASSEGAGELFF. In DNA, the CDR3 is TGTGCCAGCAGCGAGGGGGCCGGGGAGCTGTTTTTT.

The chain employs TRBV7-9 and TRBJ2-3; 13 positions agree with TRBD2. J gave up 4 bases and V 5 bases, and 6 bases lay outside the gene matches. The germline gives CDR1 SEHNR, CDR2 FQNEAQ (reference sequence). This CDR3 has 16 residues. For the CDR3, the DNA is TGTGCCAGCAGCGTAACTAGCGGGGGGGCCGCAGATACGCAGTATTTT. This translates into CASSVTSGGAADTQYF.

This clone was seen a handful of times. V usage is TRBV30 and J usage is TRBJ1-1; 7 nucleotides align to TRBD1. CDR3 length equals 12 residues. The germline V gene has CDR1 GTSNPN and CDR2 SVGIG (reference sequence). Trimming cost V 4 bases and J 1 base; bases outside gene matches: 0. This CDR3 reads CAWTGGNTEAFF. In DNA form, the CDR3 reads TGTGCCTGGACAGGGGGGAACACTGAAGCTTTCTTT.

The J gene is TRBJ2-1, the V gene TRBV6-5; 9 bases are shared with TRBD2. There are 15 residues in the CDR3. With V trimmed by 2 bases and J by 6 bases, 5 bases remained unmatched. The V gene's germline CDR1 is MNHEY and CDR2 SVGAGI. CDR3 coding DNA: TGTGCCAGCAGTTACGGACTAGCGCCGAGCAATGAGCAGTTCTTC. This encodes CASSYGLAPSNEQFF.

This rearrangement joins TRBV7-6 to TRBJ2-5; D is possibly TRBD2 (5 bases). The V and J ends lost 4 bases and 5 bases respectively, with 8 bases between them. The CDR3 extends over 12 amino acids. CDR1 SGHVS and CDR2 FNYEAQ come from the germline V gene. This CDR3 reads CASSYSSETQYF. The DNA for the CDR3 is TGTGCCAGCAGCTACTCTAGCGAGACCCAGTACTTC.

The chain has TRBV5-4 and TRBJ2-5; TRBD2 matches 9 bases. The CDR3 covers 16 residues. Germline loops: CDR1 SGHNT, CDR2 YYREEE (reference sequence). V was clipped by 4 bases and J by 0 bases; unmatched bases: 7. The CDR3 DNA is TGTGCCAGCAGCAGGGCGAGCGGGGGGTACCAAGAGACCCAGTACTTC. The encoded protein is CASSRASGGYQETQYF.

This clone has only one observation. DNA of the CDR3: TGTGCCAGCAGAAATACAGGGAGCTCCTACAATGAGCAGTTCTTC. It translates to CASRNTGSSYNEQFF. The chain has TRBV28 and TRBJ2-1; TRBD1 is a possible D gene (6 bases). CDR3 length equals 15 residues. Trimming stripped 6 bases from V and 0 bases from J, with 12 bases between. Germline loops: CDR1 MDHEN, CDR2 SYDVKM. The full variable domain, completed using reference TRBV28 and TRBJ2-1, is DVKVTQSSRYLVKRTGEKVFLECVQDMDHENMFWYRQDPGLGLRLIYFSYDVKMKEKGDIPEGYSVSREKKERFSLILESASTNQTSMYLCASRNTGSSYNEQFFGPGTRLTVL.

The chain carries TRBV6-4 and TRBJ1-5, with 10 positions matching TRBD1. J gave up 4 bases and V 5 bases, and 5 bases lay outside the gene matches. CDR3 length equals 15 residues. Germline loops: CDR1 MRHNA, CDR2 SNTAGT. CDR3 residues: CASSSGTGENQPQHF. The CDR3 DNA reads as TGTGCCAGCAGTTCCGGGACAGGGGAAAATCAGCCCCAGCATTTT.

The gene calls are TRBV6-6 and TRBJ1-5; perhaps TRBD1 as D (6 bases). Germline CDR1 is MNHNY and CDR2 is SVGAGI (reference sequence). Trimming left V 7 bases short and J 3 bases short, with 19 bases between. The CDR3 is made up of 16 amino acids. CDR3 in DNA: TGTGCCAGCAACAAAAGGACAGTGGGGAACAATCAGCCCCAGCATTTT. It encodes CASNKRTVGNNQPQHF.